This T cell receptor beta chain was documented in a study of vaccination and CD4 T cells after COVID-19. The Oncomine TCR Beta short-read assay was applied to DNA of cultured CD4+ T cells. Each CDR3 protein is one row after TCRdb ran MiXCR on the PCR reads. The table includes about 7,300 distinct CDR3 sequences, 40% to 65% detected once. Treatment given: approximately 11-day PBMC culture with coronavirus spike peptide pools or control peptides (ViraFEST assay). This clonotype was observed a few times. Its target is unknown. CDR3 length: 13 residues. Trimming took 4 bases from V and 8 from J; bases not matched to a gene: 5. Per the germline V gene, CDR1 is SGHTA and CDR2 is FQGTGA.

The TCR originated in a human donor who had recovered from COVID-19. The sample taken for sequencing was CD4+ T cells from blood, cultured in vitro. The genes are TRBV7-3 and TRBJ1-2, with TRBD1 matching over 9 bases. CDR3 loop: CASSSGQGFGYTF. The DNA for the CDR3 is TGTGCCAGCAGCTCGGGACAGGGCTTCGGCTACACCTTC.